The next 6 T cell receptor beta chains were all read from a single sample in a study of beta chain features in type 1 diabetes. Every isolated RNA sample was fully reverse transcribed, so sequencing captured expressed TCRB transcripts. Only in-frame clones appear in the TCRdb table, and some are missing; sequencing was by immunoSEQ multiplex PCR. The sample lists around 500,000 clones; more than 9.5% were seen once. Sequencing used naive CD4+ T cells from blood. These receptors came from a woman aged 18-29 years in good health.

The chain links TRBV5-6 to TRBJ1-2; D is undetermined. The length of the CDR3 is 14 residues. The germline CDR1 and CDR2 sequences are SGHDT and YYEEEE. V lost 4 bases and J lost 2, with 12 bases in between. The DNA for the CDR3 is TGTGCCAGCAGCCTCGCTCCCTCGAACTATGGCTACACCTTC. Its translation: CASSLAPSNYGYTF.

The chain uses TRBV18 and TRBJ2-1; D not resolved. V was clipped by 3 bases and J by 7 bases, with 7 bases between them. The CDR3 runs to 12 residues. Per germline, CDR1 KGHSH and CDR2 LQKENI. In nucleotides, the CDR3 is TGTGCCAGCTCACCGATGGGGAATGAGCAGTTCTTC. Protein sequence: CASSPMGNEQFF.

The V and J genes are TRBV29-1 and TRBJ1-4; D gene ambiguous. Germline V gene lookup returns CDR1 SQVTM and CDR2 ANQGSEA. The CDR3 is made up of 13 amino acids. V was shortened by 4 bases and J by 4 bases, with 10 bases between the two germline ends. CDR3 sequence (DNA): TGCAGCGTTGTAGGGCAGTATAATGAAAAACTGTTTTTT. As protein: CSVVGQYNEKLFF.

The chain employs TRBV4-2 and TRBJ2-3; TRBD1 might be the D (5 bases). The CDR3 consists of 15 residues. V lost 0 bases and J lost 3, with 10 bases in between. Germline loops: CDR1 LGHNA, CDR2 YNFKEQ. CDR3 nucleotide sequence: TGTGCCAGCAGCCAAGATATGGGGCGGACAGATACGCAGTATTTT. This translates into CASSQDMGRTDTQYF.

The DNA for the CDR3 is TGTGCCAGCTCACCCTATAGGACAGGAGGGGAAGAGACCCAGTACTTC. As protein: CASSPYRTGGEETQYF. This chain uses TRBV18 with TRBJ2-5; D is perhaps TRBD1 (7 bases). From germline, CDR1 is KGHSH and CDR2 LQKENI. V was trimmed by 3 bases and J by 3 bases, leaving 17 bases between them. The CDR3 covers 16 residues.

CDR3 amino acids: CASSGQGANSPLHF. The CDR3 region has the DNA TGTGCCAGCAGCGGCCAGGGTGCGAATTCACCCCTCCACTTT. The V call is TRBV9, the J call TRBJ1-6; tentative D call: TRBD1 (5 bases). The germline V gene has CDR1 SGDLS and CDR2 YYNGEE. The germline V and J ends were trimmed by 3 bases and 7 bases, with 11 bases remaining between them. CDR3 length: 14 residues.